This T cell receptor beta chain was captured by sequencing in a study of persistence of HIV-infected CD4 T cells. The immunoSEQ assay was version 4, run in survey mode. Template was genomic DNA at about 9.3 ng/uL, with up to roughly 1 ug used per sample. Sequenced by immunoSEQ multiplex PCR; TCRdb stores in-frame clones only, minus some. Of about 41,000 clones in the sample, 75% to 85% are singletons; the top ten hold approximately 14%. Study findings and constraints: Rare CMV-responding cells carrying HIV-1 proviruses were not analyzed separately for TCR.

An overlapping HIV-1 Gag peptide pool stimulated these cells at about 0.91 ug/peptide/mL. Sorted nonresponding memory CD4+ T cells were CD40L-negative, CD69-negative, CD45RO-high. Donors were HIV-1-infected adults who began suppressive ART during chronic infection. Before stimulation, PBMCs underwent CD8+ T cell depletion. To note about this clone: Its antigen is not known. An end of the junction differs from the germline gene, which may be a read error.

The receptor's source is an adult man with HIV who was CMV-seropositive. The material was CD4+ T cells sorted from PBMCs after roughly 20-hour stimulation, obtained from a patient who received antiretroviral therapy.

The CDR3 loop reads CASSPQGYTVIF. Written as DNA, the CDR3 is TGTGCCAGCAGCCCACAGGGGTATACGGTCATCTTC. V and J are TRBV14 and TRBJ2-1, with 7 bases matching TRBD1. CDR1 is SGHDN and CDR2 is FVKESK in the germline V gene. This CDR3 is 12 amino acids long. The entire variable domain, with the rest obtained from reference TRBV14 and TRBJ2-1, is as follows: EAGVTQFPSHSVIEKGQTVTLRCDPISGHDNLYWYRRVMGKEIKFLLHFVKESKQDESGMPNNRFLAERTGGTYSTLKVQPAELEDSGVYFCASSPQGYTVIFGPGTRLTVL.